This is a list of T cell receptor beta chains from one sample in a study of blood T cell repertoires in COVID-19. The data were produced by immunoSEQ multiplex PCR, yet TCRdb's version contains in-frame clones alone and is incomplete. This sample has 200,000 to 300,000 clones, with about 88% found just once. Sequencing input: peripheral blood. These receptors were collected from a man in his sixties who had recovered from COVID-19. CDR3s include the opening cysteine and the closing phenylalanine or tryptophan. The D gene is left open where the match is weak. The size entry is marked missing in some rows and otherwise reads once, few, many or a size class.

V gene: TRBV6-4; J gene: TRBJ2-1; clone size: .; D gene: TRBD1; CDR3 protein: CASSDRGQQSSYNEQFF; CDR3 DNA: TGTGCCAGCAGTGACCGGGGACAGCAAAGCTCCTACAATGAGCAGTTCTTC
V gene: TRBV2; J gene: TRBJ2-3; clone size: few; D gene: .; CDR3 protein: CASSEASVDTQYF; CDR3 DNA: TGTGCCAGCAGTGAAGCCTCGGTGGATACGCAGTATTTT
V gene: TRBV2; J gene: TRBJ1-1; clone size: .; D gene: .; CDR3 protein: CASSEPYENTEAFF; CDR3 DNA: TGTGCCAGCAGTGAGCCCTACGAGAACACTGAAGCTTTCTTT
V gene: TRBV2; J gene: TRBJ1-1; clone size: .; D gene: .; CDR3 protein: CASSGPVMNTEAFF; CDR3 DNA: TGTGCCAGCAGTGGGCCCGTAATGAACACTGAAGCTTTCTTT
V gene: TRBV5-4; J gene: TRBJ1-1; clone size: once; D gene: .; CDR3 protein: CASRRSSSMNTKAFF; CDR3 DNA: TGTGCCAGCAGACGCTCGTCCTCTATGAACACTAAAGCTTTCTTT
V gene: TRBV27; J gene: TRBJ1-1; clone size: .; D gene: TRBD1; CDR3 protein: CASSSYRGQGAADTEAFF; CDR3 DNA: TGTGCCAGCAGTTCCTATAGGGGTCAGGGGGCTGCGGACACTGAAGCTTTCTTT
V gene: TRBV15; J gene: TRBJ1-2; clone size: .; D gene: .; CDR3 protein: CATSRTGAEGGYTF; CDR3 DNA: TGTGCCACCAGCAGAACTGGGGCAGAAGGTGGCTACACCTTC
V gene: TRBV9; J gene: TRBJ2-1; clone size: .; D gene: TRBD2; CDR3 protein: CASSVAIGAGSSSYNEQFF; CDR3 DNA: TGTGCCAGCAGCGTAGCTATTGGAGCGGGGTCCAGCTCCTACAATGAGCAGTTCTTC
V gene: TRBV2; J gene: TRBJ2-5; clone size: .; D gene: TRBD1; CDR3 protein: CASTEGQGGETQYF; CDR3 DNA: TGTGCCAGCACCGAGGGACAGGGGGGGGAGACCCAGTACTTC
V gene: TRBV19; J gene: TRBJ2-7; clone size: .; D gene: .; CDR3 protein: CASSMPESSYEQYF; CDR3 DNA: TGTGCCAGTAGTATGCCGGAGAGCTCCTACGAGCAGTACTTC
V gene: TRBV6-5; J gene: TRBJ1-2; clone size: .; D gene: TRBD1; CDR3 protein: CASSGTGQLIYGYTF; CDR3 DNA: TGTGCCAGCAGCGGTACGGGACAGCTGATCTATGGCTACACCTTC
V gene: TRBV3-1/TRBV3-2; J gene: TRBJ2-7; clone size: .; D gene: .; CDR3 protein: CASRSGAGEQYF; CDR3 DNA: TGTGCCAGCAGATCAGGGGCTGGCGAGCAGTACTTC
V gene: TRBV7-2; J gene: TRBJ1-4; clone size: .; D gene: .; CDR3 protein: CASGRGGTNEKLFF; CDR3 DNA: TGTGCCAGCGGCAGAGGGGGTACTAATGAAAAACTGTTTTTT
V gene: TRBV7-3; J gene: TRBJ1-6; clone size: .; D gene: TRBD1; CDR3 protein: CASSSNTGVNSPLHF; CDR3 DNA: TGTGCCAGCAGCTCAAATACAGGGGTGAATTCACCCCTCCACTTT
V gene: TRBV6-2/TRBV6-3; J gene: TRBJ2-3; clone size: .; D gene: .; CDR3 protein: CASSLSSSLLIGDTQYF; CDR3 DNA: TGTGCCAGCAGTCTTAGCAGCTCCCTATTGATTGGGGATACGCAGTATTTT
V gene: TRBV19; J gene: TRBJ1-5; clone size: .; D gene: .; CDR3 protein: CASSARGKGNQPQHF; CDR3 DNA: TGTGCCAGTAGCGCAAGAGGGAAGGGCAATCAGCCCCAGCATTTT
V gene: TRBV5-1; J gene: TRBJ1-1; clone size: .; D gene: .; CDR3 protein: CASSQNTEAFF; CDR3 DNA: TGCGCCAGCTCCCAGAACACTGAAGCTTTCTTT
V gene: TRBV30; J gene: TRBJ1-5; clone size: .; D gene: .; CDR3 protein: CAWSPGGNSNQPQHF; CDR3 DNA: TGTGCCTGGAGTCCGGGGGGAAATAGCAATCAGCCCCAGCATTTT
V gene: TRBV29-1; J gene: TRBJ2-5; clone size: .; D gene: .; CDR3 protein: CSVSRQQETQYF; CDR3 DNA: TGCAGCGTTAGTCGACAGCAAGAGACCCAGTACTTC
V gene: TRBV2; J gene: TRBJ2-7; clone size: .; D gene: .; CDR3 protein: CASSEGPGWYEQYF; CDR3 DNA: TGTGCCAGCAGTGAAGGGCCAGGGTGGTACGAGCAGTACTTC
V gene: TRBV19; J gene: TRBJ1-5; clone size: .; D gene: TRBD1; CDR3 protein: CASTKFGEQGAANSNQPQHF; CDR3 DNA: TGTGCCAGTACCAAATTTGGGGAGCAGGGGGCCGCAAATAGCAATCAGCCCCAGCATTTT
V gene: TRBV10-3; J gene: TRBJ2-1; clone size: .; D gene: TRBD2; CDR3 protein: CAISATSGYNEQFF; CDR3 DNA: TGTGCCATCAGTGCGACTAGCGGCTACAATGAGCAGTTCTTC
V gene: TRBV7-2; J gene: TRBJ2-5; clone size: .; D gene: TRBD1; CDR3 protein: CASSSVRGGVETQYF; CDR3 DNA: TGTGCCAGCAGCTCCGTACGAGGGGGCGTCGAGACCCAGTACTTC
V gene: TRBV2; J gene: TRBJ2-2; clone size: .; D gene: .; CDR3 protein: CASSGVAKYTGELFF; CDR3 DNA: TGTGCCAGCAGCGGGGTCGCGAAGTACACCGGGGAGCTGTTTTTT
V gene: TRBV7-2; J gene: TRBJ1-3; clone size: .; D gene: TRBD1; CDR3 protein: CASSLFGTAGNTIYF; CDR3 DNA: TGTGCCAGCAGCTTGTTTGGGACAGCCGGAAACACCATATATTTT
V gene: TRBV18; J gene: TRBJ2-1; clone size: .; D gene: .; CDR3 protein: CASSPTTVPGDGEQFF; CDR3 DNA: TGTGCCAGCTCACCCACCACGGTGCCGGGGGACGGTGAGCAGTTCTTC
V gene: TRBV7-6; J gene: TRBJ2-5; clone size: once; D gene: TRBD2; CDR3 protein: CASSLRPRGGGETQYF; CDR3 DNA: TGTGCCAGCAGCTTACGACCCCGGGGGGGTGGGGAGACCCAGTACTTC
V gene: TRBV20-1; J gene: TRBJ2-7; clone size: once; D gene: TRBD2; CDR3 protein: CSASQRGPSGEQYF; CDR3 DNA: TGCAGTGCTAGTCAGCGGGGGCCCTCAGGCGAGCAGTACTTC
V gene: TRBV4-1; J gene: TRBJ1-3; clone size: once; D gene: TRBD1; CDR3 protein: CASSQPDRVNSGNTIYF; CDR3 DNA: TGCGCCAGCAGCCAACCGGACAGGGTAAACTCTGGAAACACCATATATTTT
V gene: TRBV19; J gene: TRBJ1-2; clone size: .; D gene: TRBD1; CDR3 protein: CASRGTGVYGYTF; CDR3 DNA: TGTGCCAGTAGAGGGACAGGGGTCTATGGCTACACCTTC
V gene: TRBV3-1/TRBV3-2; J gene: TRBJ2-2; clone size: .; D gene: TRBD2; CDR3 protein: CASSQQDGGGRTGELFF; CDR3 DNA: TGTGCCAGCAGCCAACAGGATGGGGGAGGGCGAACCGGGGAGCTGTTTTTT
V gene: TRBV6-6; J gene: TRBJ2-7; clone size: .; D gene: .; CDR3 protein: CASKRGEKTYEQYF; CDR3 DNA: TGTGCCAGCAAGCGCGGGGAAAAAACCTACGAGCAGTACTTC
V gene: TRBV4-1; J gene: TRBJ2-1; clone size: .; D gene: TRBD2; CDR3 protein: CASSPDFGGGYNEQFF; CDR3 DNA: TGCGCCAGCAGCCCCGATTTCGGCGGGGGTTACAATGAGCAGTTCTTC
V gene: TRBV7-7; J gene: TRBJ2-1; clone size: .; D gene: .; CDR3 protein: CASSSSPGTYNEQFF; CDR3 DNA: TGTGCTAGCAGCTCCTCCCCAGGGACCTACAATGAGCAGTTCTTC
V gene: TRBV27; J gene: TRBJ1-2; clone size: .; D gene: .; CDR3 protein: CASRATANYGYTF; CDR3 DNA: TGTGCCAGCAGGGCGACAGCCAACTATGGCTACACCTTC
V gene: TRBV3-1/TRBV3-2; J gene: TRBJ2-5; clone size: .; D gene: TRBD2; CDR3 protein: CASSSPSGGATKTQYF; CDR3 DNA: TGTGCCAGCAGCTCCCCTAGCGGGGGGGCCACTAAGACCCAGTACTTC
V gene: TRBV7-3; J gene: TRBJ2-3; clone size: .; D gene: TRBD1; CDR3 protein: CASSYRDSSTDTQYF; CDR3 DNA: TGTGCCAGCAGCTACCGGGACAGTAGCACAGATACGCAGTATTTT
V gene: TRBV15; J gene: TRBJ1-2; clone size: .; D gene: .; CDR3 protein: CATSRKRRGTNYGYTF; CDR3 DNA: TGTGCCACCAGCAGAAAAAGGAGGGGAACTAACTATGGCTACACCTTC
V gene: TRBV5-1; J gene: TRBJ2-2; clone size: .; D gene: TRBD1; CDR3 protein: CASSLYRGDTGELFF; CDR3 DNA: TGCGCCAGCAGCTTGTACAGGGGGGACACCGGGGAGCTGTTTTTT
V gene: TRBV5-4; J gene: TRBJ2-2; clone size: few; D gene: TRBD2; CDR3 protein: CASSPRRGRAGDTGELFF; CDR3 DNA: TGTGCCAGCAGCCCGCGGAGGGGGAGAGCGGGAGACACCGGGGAGCTGTTTTTT
V gene: TRBV7-3; J gene: TRBJ2-7; clone size: .; D gene: .; CDR3 protein: CASSSTSHDEQYF; CDR3 DNA: TGTGCCAGCAGCTCAACTTCCCATGACGAGCAGTACTTC
V gene: TRBV9; J gene: TRBJ1-1; clone size: .; D gene: TRBD1; CDR3 protein: CASSARQGSEAFF; CDR3 DNA: TGTGCCAGCAGTGCCCGACAGGGATCTGAAGCTTTCTTT
V gene: TRBV6-5; J gene: TRBJ2-7; clone size: .; D gene: TRBD1; CDR3 protein: CASSRGQGAGEQYF; CDR3 DNA: TGTGCCAGCAGCCGGGGACAGGGGGCAGGGGAGCAGTACTTC
V gene: TRBV12-1; J gene: TRBJ1-5; clone size: .; D gene: .; CDR3 protein: CASSFGRGGWQPQHF; CDR3 DNA: TGTGCCAGCAGCTTTGGGAGGGGAGGCTGGCAGCCCCAGCATTTT
V gene: TRBV7-2; J gene: TRBJ2-7; clone size: .; D gene: TRBD2; CDR3 protein: CASSLTSGVGEQYF; CDR3 DNA: TGTGCCAGCAGCTTGACTAGCGGGGTAGGTGAGCAGTACTTC
V gene: TRBV5-4; J gene: TRBJ2-2; clone size: .; D gene: .; CDR3 protein: CASSLPYPNTGELFF; CDR3 DNA: TGTGCCAGCAGCTTGCCGTATCCTAACACCGGGGAGCTGTTTTTT
V gene: TRBV7-2; J gene: TRBJ2-5; clone size: .; D gene: .; CDR3 protein: CASTPQGGRGGETQYF; CDR3 DNA: TGTGCCAGCACCCCTCAGGGGGGCCGAGGAGGAGAGACCCAGTACTTC
V gene: TRBV9; J gene: TRBJ2-7; clone size: .; D gene: .; CDR3 protein: CASSPQGTPPLYEQYF; CDR3 DNA: TGTGCCAGCAGCCCACAGGGAACCCCGCCCCTCTACGAGCAGTACTTC
V gene: TRBV2; J gene: TRBJ2-1; clone size: .; D gene: TRBD1; CDR3 protein: CASRDRGAYNEQFF; CDR3 DNA: TGTGCCAGCAGGGACAGGGGCGCCTACAATGAGCAGTTCTTC